The following is a TCR beta chain sequence with its context. What it recognizes is unknown. This sample was taken from a study of T-cell reconstitution after alpha-beta-depleted transplantation in children. Study conclusions and caveats: Recipient T cells and thymic progenitors that survived gave rise to the high TCRbeta diversity observed at day 60 in some patients. The authors attributed T-cell counts and diversity one year after transplant mostly to newly produced T cells. In patients about two months after transplant, alpha-beta T cells reportedly arose from several hundred expanded graft clones.

The ends were cut back, 3 bases at V and 0 bases at J, with 12 bases in the middle. Germline V lookup: CDR1 MNHNS, CDR2 SASEGT. The CDR3 sequence is 16 residues long. A TCRbeta library incorporating unique molecular identifiers was prepared. TCRdb re-called the PCR reads through MiXCR, storing one row per CDR3 protein. Of about 290,000 distinct CDR3 sequences listed, 9.5% to 13% are singletons. Sequenced material: PBMCs, taken before TCRalphabeta/CD19-depleted stem cell transplant. The rearrangement links TRBV6-1 to TRBJ2-1; D call uncertain. This clonotype was obtained from a boy in the first two years of life with acute myeloid leukemia, due to receive a stem cell transplant. This CDR3 is CASSEIGRSSYNEQFF. The CDR3 bases are TGTGCCAGCAGTGAGATAGGACGGAGCTCCTACAATGAGCAGTTCTTC.